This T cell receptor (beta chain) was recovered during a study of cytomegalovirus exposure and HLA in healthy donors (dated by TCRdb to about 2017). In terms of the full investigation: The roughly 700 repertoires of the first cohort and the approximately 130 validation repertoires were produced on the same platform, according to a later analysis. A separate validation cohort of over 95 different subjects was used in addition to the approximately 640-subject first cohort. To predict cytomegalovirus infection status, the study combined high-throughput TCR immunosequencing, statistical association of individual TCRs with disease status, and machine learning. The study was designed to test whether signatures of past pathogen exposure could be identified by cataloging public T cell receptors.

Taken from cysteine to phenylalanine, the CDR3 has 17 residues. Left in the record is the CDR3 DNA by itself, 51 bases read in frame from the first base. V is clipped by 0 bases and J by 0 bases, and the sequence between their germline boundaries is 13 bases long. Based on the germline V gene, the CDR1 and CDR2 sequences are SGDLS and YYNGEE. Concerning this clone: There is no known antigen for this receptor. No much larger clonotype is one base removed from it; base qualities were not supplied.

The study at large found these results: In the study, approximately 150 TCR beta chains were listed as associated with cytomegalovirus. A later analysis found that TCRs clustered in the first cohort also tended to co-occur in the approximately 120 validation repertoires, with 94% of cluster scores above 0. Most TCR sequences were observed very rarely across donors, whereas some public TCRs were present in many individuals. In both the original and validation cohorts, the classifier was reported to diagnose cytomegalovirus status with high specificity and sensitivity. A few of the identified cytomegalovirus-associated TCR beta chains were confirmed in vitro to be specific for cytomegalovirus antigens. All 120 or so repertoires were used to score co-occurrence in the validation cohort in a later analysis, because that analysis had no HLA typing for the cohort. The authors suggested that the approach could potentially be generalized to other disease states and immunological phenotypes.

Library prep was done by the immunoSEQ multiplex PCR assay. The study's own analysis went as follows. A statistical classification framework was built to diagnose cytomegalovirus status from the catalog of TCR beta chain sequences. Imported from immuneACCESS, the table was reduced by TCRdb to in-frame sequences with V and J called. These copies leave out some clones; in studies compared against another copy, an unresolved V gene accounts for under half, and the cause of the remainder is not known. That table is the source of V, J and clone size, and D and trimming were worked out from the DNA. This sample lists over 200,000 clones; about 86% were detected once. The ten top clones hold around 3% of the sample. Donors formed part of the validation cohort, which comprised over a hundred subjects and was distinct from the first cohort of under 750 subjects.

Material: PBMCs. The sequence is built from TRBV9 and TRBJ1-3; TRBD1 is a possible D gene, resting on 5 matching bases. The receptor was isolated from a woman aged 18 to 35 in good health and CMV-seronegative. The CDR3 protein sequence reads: CASSVASGQGSGNTIYF. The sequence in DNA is TGTGCCAGCAGCGTAGCCTCCGGGCAGGGCTCTGGAAACACCATATATTTT.